A single sample gave rise to the 7 T cell receptor beta chains below, sequenced in a study of siplizumab effects on memory and regulatory T cells. Data came from immunoSEQ multiplex PCR; TCRdb stores just in-frame clones and leaves some out. The sample consists of around 65,000 clones, 70% to 85% of them appearing once. What was sequenced was memory CD4+ T cells sorted from blood. Receptor source: a human donor in good health.

The rearrangement joins TRBV30 to TRBJ1-6; D may be TRBD1 (5 bases). CDR1 is GTSNPN and CDR2 is SVGIG in the germline V gene (reference sequence). The CDR3 runs 12 residues. V was trimmed by 3 bases and J by 10 bases, leaving 10 bases between them. The CDR3 sequence is CAWSRVKSPLHF. The CDR3 DNA reads TGTGCCTGGAGCAGGGTCAAATCACCCCTCCACTTT. The variable domain in full, completed from reference TRBV30 and TRBJ1-6, reads SQTIHQWPATLVQPVGSPLSLECTVEGTSNPNLYWYRQAAGRGLQLLFYSVGIGQISSEVPQNLSASRPQDRQFILSSKKLLLSDSGFYLCAWSRVKSPLHFGNGTRLTVT.

The V and J genes are TRBV4-1 and TRBJ2-3; D possibly corresponds to TRBD2 (6 bases). The ends were cut back, 4 bases at V and 6 bases at J, with 17 bases in the middle. Germline CDR1 MGHRA, CDR2 YSYEKL. The CDR3 spans 15 residues. This chain's CDR3 is CASSPPGRQGDTQYF. The DNA of the CDR3 is TGCGCCAGCAGCCCGCCTGGGAGGCAAGGGGATACGCAGTATTTT.

J is TRBJ2-5 and V is TRBV7-7, with a possible D match to TRBD2 (7 bases). Trimming pared 10 bases from V and 3 bases from J, leaving 18 bases between. The CDR3 sequence is 14 residues long. Germline values: CDR1 SSHAT, CDR2 FNYEAQ (reference sequence). CDR3 nucleotides: TGTGCCACCTCAAGGGGGGCGGGGGAAGAGACCCAGTACTTC. It translates to CATSRGAGEETQYF.

This clone occurred a few times. The junction differs from germline at one of its ends, possibly a read error. The rearrangement uses TRBV18 and TRBJ1-1, with 11 nucleotides matching TRBD1. CDR3 length: 13 residues. Germline loops: CDR1 KGHSH, CDR2 LQKENI. The CDR3 DNA sequence: TGTGCCAGCTCACCCGGGACAGGGGGTGACAGGATGTTT. This translates into CASSPGTGGDRMF.

The chain is built from TRBV28 and TRBJ1-2, with 7 bases matching TRBD1. Germline V gene sequence: CDR1 MDHEN, CDR2 SYDVKM. V dropped 11 bases and J dropped 4; count of bases not matched to a gene: 16. The CDR3 is made up of 15 amino acids. The CDR3 protein is CAVTPGQLLSYGYTF. In nucleotides, the CDR3 is TGTGCCGTCACGCCGGGACAGCTTCTTTCCTATGGCTACACCTTC.

The chain links TRBV27 to TRBJ2-7; D gene ambiguous. CDR3 size: 14 residues. Germline V gene data show CDR1 as MNHEY and CDR2 as SMNVEV (reference sequence). Between the trimmed V and J ends, which lost 3 bases and 3 bases, there was a span of 12 bases. Written as DNA, the CDR3 is TGTGCCAGCAGTTTCCTAGGCAGGAGCTACGAGCAGTACTTC. It encodes CASSFLGRSYEQYF.

This clone was picked up one time. This CDR3 is CASSFDRGAVTF. The CDR3 nucleotides are TGTGCCAGCAGCTTTGACAGGGGAGCCGTCACCTTC. The rearrangement links TRBV11-2 to TRBJ1-2, with 8 bases that match TRBD1. Germline CDR1 reads SGHAT; CDR2 reads FQNNGV. This CDR3 comprises 12 residues. V shed 3 bases and J 13 bases; nucleotides not matched to a gene: 7. The full variable domain, in which reference TRBV11-2 and TRBJ1-2 provide the parts outside the CDR3, is EAGVAQSPRYKIIEKRQSVAFWCNPISGHATLYWYQQILGQGPKLLIQFQNNGVVDDSQLPKDRFSAERLKGVDSTLKIQPAKLEDSAVYLCASSFDRGAVTFGSGTRLTVV.